These T cell receptor beta chains were read from a single sample in a study of T cells in Graves' hyperthyroidism and ophthalmopathy. TCRdb reprocessed the multiplex PCR reads via MiXCR and lists one record per CDR3 protein. Of approximately 590,000 distinct CDR3 sequences listed, just over 45% were seen once; the top ten hold roughly 8.2%. Sequences were obtained from peripheral blood or thyroid tissue (not recorded which). Every receptor here comes from a woman in her late teens or twenties with Graves' hyperthyroidism. CDR3s include the opening cysteine and the closing phenylalanine or tryptophan. A D gene is named only where the DNA matches it firmly. Some rows mark clone size as missing; the rest say once, few, many or name a class of expanded clone.

.	few	15	TRBJ2-5	TRBV11-2	CASSLRGGNQETQYF	TGTGCCAGCAGCTTACGGGGCGGGAACCAAGAGACCCAGTACTTC
TRBD1	.	16	TRBJ1-2	TRBV24-1	CATSDPGTGVNDGYTF	TGTGCCACCAGTGACCCCGGGACAGGGGTAAACGATGGCTACACCTTC
.	.	12	TRBJ1-1	TRBV29-1	CSVPSRDTEAFF	TGCAGCGTTCCCTCCAGAGACACTGAAGCTTTCTTT
.	once	14	TRBJ1-2	TRBV6-5	CASSYEGANYGYTF	TGTGCCAGCAGTTACGAAGGGGCTAACTATGGCTACACCTTC
TRBD1	once	16	TRBJ1-5	TRBV15	CATSVSRDRGYQPQHF	TGTGCCACCAGCGTGAGCCGGGACAGGGGTTATCAGCCCCAGCATTTT
TRBD1	.	15	TRBJ2-7	TRBV7-2	CASTLRGQGYYEQYF	TGTGCCAGCACCCTCAGGGGACAGGGATACTACGAGCAGTACTTC
TRBD1	.	15	TRBJ1-2	TRBV6-5	CASSYPGQVNYGYTF	TGTGCCAGCAGTTACCCGGGACAGGTTAACTATGGCTACACCTTC
.	.	13	TRBJ1-2	TRBV11-3	CASSPGRNYGYTF	TGTGCCAGCAGCCCAGGCCGGAACTATGGCTACACCTTC
.	.	13	TRBJ2-2	TRBV7-3	CASSPGLPGELFF	TGTGCCAGCAGTCCCGGATTGCCCGGGGAGCTGTTTTTT
.	many	14	TRBJ2-6	TRBV5-1	CASSGGAGANVLTF	TGTGCCAGCAGTGGCGGAGCTGGGGCCAACGTCCTGACTTTC
TRBD2	.	16	TRBJ2-7	TRBV7-2	CASSSAGTSGSYEQYF	TGTGCCAGCAGTTCCGCGGGGACTAGCGGGAGCTACGAGCAGTACTTC
TRBD1	.	15	TRBJ1-4	TRBV2	CASSRKGQGIEKLFF	TGTGCCAGCAGCAGAAAGGGACAGGGGATTGAAAAACTGTTTTTT
TRBD1	.	14	TRBJ1-5	TRBV19	CASSRTGLVGGQHF	TGTGCCAGTAGCCGGACAGGGCTCGTTGGGGGCCAGCATTTT
.	.	14	TRBJ2-7	TRBV15	CATSSESGTYEQYF	TGTGCCACCAGCAGTGAGTCGGGCACATACGAGCAGTACTTC
.	.	15	TRBJ2-7	TRBV12-3/TRBV12-4	CASSVSGLGGYEQYF	TGTGCCAGCAGTGTCTCCGGGTTGGGGGGTTACGAGCAGTACTTC
TRBD1	few	16	TRBJ1-2	TRBV7-8	CASSLALGQAPYGYTF	TGTGCCAGCAGCTTAGCGCTCGGACAGGCGCCCTATGGCTACACCTTC
.	few	14	TRBJ1-5	TRBV7-2	CASSLDGLNQPQHF	TGTGCCAGCAGCTTAGACGGATTAAATCAGCCCCAGCATTTT
.	few	15	TRBJ1-5	TRBV12-3/TRBV12-4	CASSFTFLSNQPQHF	TGTGCCAGCAGTTTCACCTTCCTAAGCAATCAGCCCCAGCATTTT
.	many	12	TRBJ1-2	TRBV29-1	CSVEGPEYGYTF	TGCAGCGTTGAAGGGCCAGAGTATGGCTACACCTTC
.	.	14	TRBJ1-2	TRBV20-1	CSARTEFLNYGYTF	TGCAGTGCTCGGACAGAATTTCTTAACTATGGCTACACCTTC
.	few	13	TRBJ1-1	TRBV20-1	CSARARGGTEAFF	TGCAGTGCTAGGGCCAGAGGGGGCACTGAAGCTTTCTTT
.	.	13	TRBJ2-5	TRBV7-3	CASRDDLQETRYF	TGTGCCAGCAGGGACGACTTACAAGAGACCCGGTACTTC
TRBD1	many	16	TRBJ1-1	TRBV5-1	CASSPTGGTTNTEAFF	TGCGCCAGCAGTCCAACAGGGGGAACGACGAACACTGAAGCTTTCTTT
TRBD1	.	15	TRBJ1-2	TRBV2	CASSLGGQDDYGYTF	TGTGCCAGCAGCTTGGGGGGACAGGATGACTATGGCTACACCTTC
TRBD1	few	14	TRBJ1-1	TRBV19	CASIHRGLGTEAFF	TGTGCCAGTATCCACAGGGGGCTCGGAACTGAAGCTTTCTTT
.	.	11	TRBJ1-2	TRBV20-1	CSARGKHGYTF	TGCAGTGCTCGGGGTAAACATGGCTACACCTTC
.	.	15	TRBJ2-5	TRBV7-8	CASSLARSRGETQYF	TGTGCCAGCAGCTTAGCGAGATCCAGGGGCGAGACCCAGTACTTC
.	.	13	TRBJ1-6	TRBV11-1	CASSRSRNSPLHF	TGTGCCAGCAGCCGAAGCCGGAATTCACCCCTCCACTTT
.	.	14	TRBJ2-7	TRBV29-1	CSIVLRQLTYEQYF	TGCAGCATTGTCCTGCGGCAACTTACCTACGAGCAGTACTTC
.	.	13	TRBJ1-1	TRBV7-9	CASSLGGGREAFF	TGTGCCAGCAGCTTAGGAGGGGGGCGCGAAGCTTTCTTT
.	many	13	TRBJ1-2	TRBV2	CASRDTGNYGYTF	TGTGCCAGCAGGGACACAGGGAACTATGGCTACACCTTC
.	few	14	TRBJ1-5	TRBV10-3	CASSPQRTDQPQHF	TGTGCCAGCTCACCTCAAAGGACGGATCAGCCCCAGCATTTT
TRBD2	few	14	TRBJ2-5	TRBV7-2	CASSVRGGRETQYF	TGCGCCAGCAGCGTCCGGGGGGGGCGGGAGACCCAGTACTTC
.	.	14	TRBJ1-2	TRBV7-9	CASSLAGVGDGYTF	TGTGCCAGCAGCCTAGCCGGGGTTGGAGATGGCTACACCTTC
.	.	13	TRBJ1-2	TRBV20-1	CSARVRLLLGYTF	TGCAGTGCTAGAGTCAGGCTTCTCTTAGGCTACACCTTC
.	few	13	TRBJ1-2	TRBV5-4	CASSQVERSGYTF	TGTGCCAGCAGCCAAGTGGAAAGGTCTGGCTACACCTTC
.	.	13	TRBJ1-4	TRBV20-1	CSASRPQDEKLFF	TGCAGTGCTAGTAGACCGCAGGATGAAAAACTGTTTTTT
.	few	15	TRBJ2-6	TRBV6-1	CASTRVGSGANVLTF	TGTGCCAGCACCCGAGTGGGCTCTGGGGCCAACGTCCTGACTTTC
TRBD2	.	14	TRBJ2-7	TRBV2	CASTLTSGSYEQYF	TGTGCCAGCACCCTGACTAGCGGGAGTTACGAGCAGTACTTC
.	.	14	TRBJ1-1	TRBV7-3	CACNPGPTNTEAFF	TGTGCCTGCAATCCGGGACCGACGAACACTGAAGCTTTCTTT
.	few	15	TRBJ2-5	TRBV7-2	CASSRVGSGGGTQYF	TGTGCCAGCAGCCGGGTAGGCAGCGGCGGTGGGACCCAGTACTTC
TRBD1	many	13	TRBJ2-7	TRBV24-1	CATSEGTAYEQYF	TGTGCCACCAGTGAAGGGACAGCCTACGAGCAGTACTTC
TRBD1	few	15	TRBJ1-5	TRBV19	CASSRGQGAIGPQHF	TGTGCCAGTAGCAGAGGGCAGGGGGCAATCGGGCCCCAGCATTTT
TRBD1	.	14	TRBJ1-4	TRBV20-1	CSARGGTGVEKLFF	TGCAGTGCTAGAGGGGGGACAGGGGTCGAAAAACTGTTTTTT
.	many	15	TRBJ1-1	TRBV29-1	CSVAGTQHGNTEAFF	TGCAGCGTCGCCGGGACACAACACGGGAACACTGAAGCTTTCTTT
.	.	14	TRBJ2-2	TRBV2	CASSSDSNTGELFF	TGTGCCAGCAGTTCGGACTCTAACACCGGGGAGCTGTTTTTT
.	.	15	TRBJ2-6	TRBV7-9	CASSLVRAGANVLTF	TGTGCCAGCAGCTTAGTGAGGGCTGGGGCCAACGTCCTGACTTTC
.	many	14	TRBJ2-5	TRBV29-1	CSVVQTRSVETQYF	TGCAGCGTTGTCCAGACGAGGTCCGTGGAGACCCAGTACTTC
.	few	15	TRBJ1-6	TRBV7-9	CASSLAGQANSPLHF	TGTGCCAGCAGCTTAGCTGGCCAAGCCAATTCACCCCTCCACTTT
.	.	14	TRBJ2-7	TRBV7-9	CASSLAQTGTEQYF	TGTGCCAGCAGCTTAGCCCAAACAGGGACCGAGCAGTACTTC
.	many	15	TRBJ1-3	TRBV7-8	CASSSKWGTGNTIYF	TGTGCCAGCAGCTCGAAGTGGGGAACTGGAAACACCATATATTTT
TRBD2	.	15	TRBJ2-5	TRBV10-1	CAISEGGAGEETQYF	TGTGCCATCAGTGAGGGCGGAGCGGGAGAGGAGACCCAGTACTTC
.	once	16	TRBJ2-2	TRBV5-4	CASSLGGQRNTGELFF	TGTGCCAGCAGCCTGGGGGGACAGCGGAACACCGGGGAGCTGTTTTTT
.	many	13	TRBJ1-2	TRBV25-1	CASSESGRDGYTF	TGTGCCAGCAGTGAATCAGGGAGAGATGGCTACACCTTC
.	few	17	TRBJ1-2	TRBV29-1	CSGRVMDGKGTNYGYTF	TGCAGCGGGCGGGTCATGGATGGGAAGGGGACTAACTATGGCTACACCTTC